A selection of T cell receptor beta chains follows, all from one sample in a study of identical twins. TCRdb re-called the 5' RACE reads through MiXCR, storing one row per CDR3 protein. This sample has some 590,000 distinct CDR3 sequences, with around a tenth found just once. These data are also associated with another study on yellow fever vaccine responses in identical twins.

Sequenced material: PBMCs. Receptors originate from a young woman in good health. CDR3s leave out the opening cysteine and the closing phenylalanine or tryptophan. The order of the fields is J gene, V gene, CDR3 protein.

TRBJ2-1 TRBV5-1 ASSLTGFVEQF
TRBJ2-7 TRBV5-1 ASSSGPGLPREQY
TRBJ2-1 TRBV7-9 ASSLPDRGNEQF
TRBJ2-7 TRBV10-3 AISEPGQGAYEQY
TRBJ2-1 TRBV4-3 ASSRGLAVYNEQF
TRBJ2-3 TRBV25-1 ASSELERGTRRASTDTQY
TRBJ1-5 TRBV19 ASRAGGDSNQPQH
TRBJ1-1 TRBV12-3/TRBV12-4 ASSGTENTEAF
TRBJ2-4 TRBV20-1 SAYSGGDKNIQY
TRBJ1-1 TRBV12-5 ASGRRDNTEAF
TRBJ2-2 TRBV18 ASSPYVAANTGELF
TRBJ2-7 TRBV2 ASSLTPSPDYEQY
TRBJ2-7 TRBV10-3 AQGRGHEQY
TRBJ2-5 TRBV15 ATSMDQETQY
TRBJ2-2 TRBV3-1 ASSRTSGRITGELF
TRBJ2-1 TRBV20-1 SHPGQYNEQF
TRBJ2-7 TRBV7-9 ASSSGMGKY
TRBJ2-4 TRBV5-4 ASSFAPGLAKNIQY
TRBJ1-1 TRBV6-5 ASSSPSGGHTEAF
TRBJ1-1 TRBV7-3 ASSLSGHTNTEAF
TRBJ1-1 TRBV7-3 ASSSGQKNTEAF
TRBJ2-5 TRBV7-2 ASSFGVPETQY
TRBJ2-1 TRBV5-1 ASSFTTYNEQF
TRBJ2-2 TRBV4-3 ASSQDKETKYTGELF
TRBJ2-5 TRBV5-5 ASSLVNQRARETQY
TRBJ2-7 TRBV5-5 ASSLGGSNYYEQY
TRBJ2-7 TRBV6-2/TRBV6-3 ASSYSGGMIYEQY
TRBJ2-4 TRBV29-1 SVRLSTGDSGIQY
TRBJ1-1 TRBV7-2 ASSPKSGVEAF